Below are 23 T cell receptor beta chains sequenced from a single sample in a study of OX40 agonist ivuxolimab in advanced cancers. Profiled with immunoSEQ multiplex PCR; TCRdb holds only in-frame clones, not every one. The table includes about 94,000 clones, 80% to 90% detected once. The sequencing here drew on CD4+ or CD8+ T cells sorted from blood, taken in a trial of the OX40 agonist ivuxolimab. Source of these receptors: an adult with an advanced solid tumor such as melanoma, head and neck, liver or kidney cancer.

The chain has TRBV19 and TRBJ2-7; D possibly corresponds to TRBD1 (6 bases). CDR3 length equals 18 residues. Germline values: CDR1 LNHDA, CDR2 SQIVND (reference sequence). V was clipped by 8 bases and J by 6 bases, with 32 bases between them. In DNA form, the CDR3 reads TGTGCCAGTCGCGCGGCGGTCGCTCCGGGACACGGGCGTGGCGAGCAGTACTTC. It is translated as CASRAAVAPGHGRGEQYF.

CDR3: CASSQEGASGGIETQYF. The DNA for the CDR3 is TGCGCCAGCAGCCAAGAGGGGGCTAGCGGGGGCATAGAGACCCAGTACTTC. The chain is built from TRBV4-1 and TRBJ2-5, with 10 bases identical to TRBD2. Germline V gene data show CDR1 as MGHRA and CDR2 as YSYEKL. Germline trimming cut 0 bases from V and 4 bases from J; bases unmatched to any gene: 8. The CDR3 has 17 residues.

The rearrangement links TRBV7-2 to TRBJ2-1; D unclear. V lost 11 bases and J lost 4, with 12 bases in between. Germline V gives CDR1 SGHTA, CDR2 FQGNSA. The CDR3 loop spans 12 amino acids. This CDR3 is CAGHPGYNEQFF. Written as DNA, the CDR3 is TGTGCCGGGCACCCTGGGTACAATGAGCAGTTCTTC. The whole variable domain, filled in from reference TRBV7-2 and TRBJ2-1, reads GAGVSQSPSNKVTEKGKDVELRCDPISGHTALYWYRQSLGQGLEFLIYFQGNSAPDKSGLPSDRFSAERTGGSVSTLTIQRTQQEDSAVYLCAGHPGYNEQFFGPGTRLTVL.

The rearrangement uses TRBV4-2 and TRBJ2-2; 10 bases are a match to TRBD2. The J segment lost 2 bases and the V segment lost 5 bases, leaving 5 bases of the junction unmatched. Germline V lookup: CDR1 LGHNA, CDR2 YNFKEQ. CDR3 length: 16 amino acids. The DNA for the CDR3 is TGTGCCAGCAGCGGAGGACTAGCGGAAAACACCGGGGAGCTGTTTTTT. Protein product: CASSGGLAENTGELFF.

CDR3 sequence: CASSIRVTGELFF. CDR3 in DNA: TGTGCCAGTAGTATAAGGGTCACCGGGGAGCTGTTTTTT. The chain has TRBV19 and TRBJ2-2, with unresolved D. The CDR3 has 13 amino acids. V was pared by 2 bases and J by 4 bases, with 5 bases between. Germline-derived CDR1 and CDR2 are LNHDA and SQIVND (reference sequence).

The CDR3 sequence is CASSLDRVHGNTIYF. In DNA, the CDR3 is TGTGCCAGCAGTCTCGACAGGGTACACGGAAACACCATATATTTT. The V gene is TRBV6-5, the J gene TRBJ1-3; TRBD1 matches 7 bases. Germline CDR1 MNHEY, CDR2 SVGAGI. The CDR3 is made up of 15 amino acids. V dropped 5 bases and J dropped 4; count of bases not matched to a gene: 8.

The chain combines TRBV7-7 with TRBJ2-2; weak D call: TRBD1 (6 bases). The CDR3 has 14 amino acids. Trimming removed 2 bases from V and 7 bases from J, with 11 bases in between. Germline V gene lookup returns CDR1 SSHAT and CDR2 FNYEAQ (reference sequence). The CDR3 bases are TGTGCCAGCAGCTTAAAAAAGGGGGTCGGGGAGCTGTTTTTT. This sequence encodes CASSLKKGVGELFF.

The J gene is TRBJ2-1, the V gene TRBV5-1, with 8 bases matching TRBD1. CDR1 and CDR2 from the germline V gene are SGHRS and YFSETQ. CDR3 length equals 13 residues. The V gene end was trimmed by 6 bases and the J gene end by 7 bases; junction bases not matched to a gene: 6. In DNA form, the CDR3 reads TGCGCCAGCATAGGAGACAGGGGTAATGAGCAGTTCTTC. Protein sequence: CASIGDRGNEQFF. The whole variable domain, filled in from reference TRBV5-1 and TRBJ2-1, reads KAGVTQTPRYLIKTRGQQVTLSCSPISGHRSVSWYQQTPGQGLQFLFEYFSETQRNKGNFPGRFSGRQFSNSRSEMNVSTLELGDSALYLCASIGDRGNEQFFGPGTRLTVL.

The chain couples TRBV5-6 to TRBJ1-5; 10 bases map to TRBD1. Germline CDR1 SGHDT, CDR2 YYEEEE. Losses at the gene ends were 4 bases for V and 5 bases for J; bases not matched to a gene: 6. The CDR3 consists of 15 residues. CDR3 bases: TGTGCCAGCAGCATACTAGGGACAGGGGATCAGCCCCAGCATTTT. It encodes CASSILGTGDQPQHF.

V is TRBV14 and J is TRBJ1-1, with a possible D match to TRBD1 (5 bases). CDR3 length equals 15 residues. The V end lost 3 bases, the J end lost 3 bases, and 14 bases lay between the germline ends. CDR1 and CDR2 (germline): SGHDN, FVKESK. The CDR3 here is CASSHRGGVDTEAFF. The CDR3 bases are TGTGCCAGCAGCCACCGCGGGGGGGTTGACACTGAAGCTTTCTTT.

In nucleotides, the CDR3 is TGCGCCAGCAGCCAAGTCGGACGGGGCTCAGGGACCGGGGAGCTGTTTTTT. The encoded protein is CASSQVGRGSGTGELFF. V and J are TRBV4-1 and TRBJ2-2; D is tentatively TRBD1 or TRBD2 (5 bases each). V was trimmed by 1 base and J by 5 bases, leaving 17 bases between them. The CDR3 has 17 amino acids. Germline CDR1 and CDR2: MGHRA and YSYEKL.

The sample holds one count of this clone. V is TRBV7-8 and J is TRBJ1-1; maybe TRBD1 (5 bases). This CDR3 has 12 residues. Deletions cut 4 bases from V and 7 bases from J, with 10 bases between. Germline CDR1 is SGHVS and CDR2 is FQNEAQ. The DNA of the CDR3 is TGTGCCAGCAGCTCCCAGGGTATTGAAGCTTTCTTT. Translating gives CASSSQGIEAFF.

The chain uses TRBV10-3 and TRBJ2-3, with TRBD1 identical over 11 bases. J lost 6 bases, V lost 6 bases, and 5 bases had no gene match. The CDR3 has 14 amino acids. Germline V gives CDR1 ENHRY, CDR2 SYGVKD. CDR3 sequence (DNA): TGTGCCATCAGGGCGGGACAGGGGGTGGATACGCAGTATTTT. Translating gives CAIRAGQGVDTQYF.

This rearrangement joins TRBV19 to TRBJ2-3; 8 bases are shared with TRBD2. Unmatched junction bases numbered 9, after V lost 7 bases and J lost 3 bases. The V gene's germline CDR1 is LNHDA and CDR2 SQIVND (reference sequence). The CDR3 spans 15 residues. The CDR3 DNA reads TGTGCCAGTACCCCGGGGGGGCAAGGAACAGATACGCAGTATTTT. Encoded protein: CASTPGGQGTDTQYF.

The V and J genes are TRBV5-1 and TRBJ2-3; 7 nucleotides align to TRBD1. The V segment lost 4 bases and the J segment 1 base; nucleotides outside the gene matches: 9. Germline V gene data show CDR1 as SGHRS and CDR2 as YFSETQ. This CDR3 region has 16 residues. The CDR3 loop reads CASSLTGWGRTDTQYF. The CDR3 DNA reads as TGCGCCAGCAGCCTGACAGGGTGGGGGCGCACAGATACGCAGTATTTT.

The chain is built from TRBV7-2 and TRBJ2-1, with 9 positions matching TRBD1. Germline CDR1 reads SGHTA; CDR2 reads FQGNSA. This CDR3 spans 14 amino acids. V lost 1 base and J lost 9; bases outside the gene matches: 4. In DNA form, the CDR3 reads TGTGCCAGCAGCTTAGTGGGACAGGGCGCTGAGCAGTTCTTC. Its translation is CASSLVGQGAEQFF.

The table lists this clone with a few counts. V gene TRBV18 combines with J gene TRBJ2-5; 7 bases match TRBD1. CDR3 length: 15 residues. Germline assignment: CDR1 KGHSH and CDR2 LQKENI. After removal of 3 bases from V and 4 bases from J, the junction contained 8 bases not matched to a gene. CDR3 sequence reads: CASSPNRGSVETQYF. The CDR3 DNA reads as TGTGCCAGCTCACCGAACAGGGGTTCGGTAGAGACCCAGTACTTC.

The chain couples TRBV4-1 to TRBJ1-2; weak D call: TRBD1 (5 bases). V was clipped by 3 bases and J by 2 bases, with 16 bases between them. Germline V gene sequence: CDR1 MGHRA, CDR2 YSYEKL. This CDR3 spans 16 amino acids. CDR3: CASSQRGVDGNYGYTF. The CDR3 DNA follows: TGCGCCAGCAGCCAGCGGGGGGTAGACGGGAACTATGGCTACACCTTC.

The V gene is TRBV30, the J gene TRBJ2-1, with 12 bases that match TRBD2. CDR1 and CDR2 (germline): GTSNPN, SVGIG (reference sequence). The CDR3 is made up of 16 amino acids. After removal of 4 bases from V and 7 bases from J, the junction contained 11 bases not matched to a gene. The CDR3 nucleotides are TGTGCCTGGACTAGCGGGGGGGCCAATCCAAGGAATGAGCAGTTCTTC. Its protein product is CAWTSGGANPRNEQFF.

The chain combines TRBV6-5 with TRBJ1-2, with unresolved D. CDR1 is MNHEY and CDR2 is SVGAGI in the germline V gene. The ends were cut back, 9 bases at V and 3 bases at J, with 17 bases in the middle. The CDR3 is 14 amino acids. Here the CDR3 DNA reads TGTGCCAGTCGCGGCGAGGGCTTACACTATGGCTACACCTTC. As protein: CASRGEGLHYGYTF.

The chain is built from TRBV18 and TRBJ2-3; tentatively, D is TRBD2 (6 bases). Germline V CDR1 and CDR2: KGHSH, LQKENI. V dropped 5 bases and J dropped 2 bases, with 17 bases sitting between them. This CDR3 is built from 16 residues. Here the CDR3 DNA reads TGTGCCAGCTCATCGTCGACTAGGGTAACCACAGATACGCAGTATTTT. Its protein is CASSSSTRVTTDTQYF.

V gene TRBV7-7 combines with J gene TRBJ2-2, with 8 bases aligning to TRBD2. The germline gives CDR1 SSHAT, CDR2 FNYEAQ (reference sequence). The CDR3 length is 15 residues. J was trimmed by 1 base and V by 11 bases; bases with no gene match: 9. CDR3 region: CASREGTVNTGELFF. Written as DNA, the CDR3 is TGTGCCTCCCGGGAGGGGACCGTGAACACCGGGGAGCTGTTTTTT.

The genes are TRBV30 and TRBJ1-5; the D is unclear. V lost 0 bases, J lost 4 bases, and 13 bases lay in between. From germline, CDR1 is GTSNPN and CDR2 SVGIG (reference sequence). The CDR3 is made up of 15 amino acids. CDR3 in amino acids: CAWSVRGLVNQPQHF. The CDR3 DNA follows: TGTGCCTGGAGTGTACGAGGGCTTGTGAATCAGCCCCAGCATTTT.